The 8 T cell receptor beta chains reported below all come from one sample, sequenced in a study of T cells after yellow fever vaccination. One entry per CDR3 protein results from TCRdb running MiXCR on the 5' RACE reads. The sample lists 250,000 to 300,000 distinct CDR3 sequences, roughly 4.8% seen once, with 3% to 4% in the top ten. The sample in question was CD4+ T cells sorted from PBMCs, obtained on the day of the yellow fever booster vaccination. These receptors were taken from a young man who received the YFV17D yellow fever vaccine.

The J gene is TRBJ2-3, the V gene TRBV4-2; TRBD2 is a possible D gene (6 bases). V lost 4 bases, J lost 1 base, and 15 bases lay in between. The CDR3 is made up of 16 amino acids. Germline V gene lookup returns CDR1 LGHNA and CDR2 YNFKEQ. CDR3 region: CASSLMGSGGTDTQYF. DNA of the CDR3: TGTGCCAGCAGCCTCATGGGTAGCGGTGGCACAGATACGCAGTATTTT.

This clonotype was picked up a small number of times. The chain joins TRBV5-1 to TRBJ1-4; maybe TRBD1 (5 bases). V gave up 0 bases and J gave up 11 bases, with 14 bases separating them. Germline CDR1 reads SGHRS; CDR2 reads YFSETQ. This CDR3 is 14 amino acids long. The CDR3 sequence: CASSLESGTKKLFF. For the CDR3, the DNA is TGCGCCAGCAGCTTGGAGTCCGGGACGAAGAAACTGTTTTTT.

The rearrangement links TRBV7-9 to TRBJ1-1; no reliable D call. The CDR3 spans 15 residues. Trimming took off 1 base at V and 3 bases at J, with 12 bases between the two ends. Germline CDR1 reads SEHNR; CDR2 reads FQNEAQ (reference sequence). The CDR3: CASSLGPTYYTEAFF. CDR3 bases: TGTGCCAGCAGCTTAGGCCCTACCTATTACACTGAAGCTTTCTTT. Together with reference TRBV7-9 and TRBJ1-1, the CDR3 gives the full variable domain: DTGVSQNPRHKITKRGQNVTFRCDPISEHNRLYWYRQTLGQGPEFLTYFQNEAQLEKSRLLSDRFSAERPKGSFSTLEIQRTEQGDSAMYLCASSLGPTYYTEAFFGQGTRLTVV.

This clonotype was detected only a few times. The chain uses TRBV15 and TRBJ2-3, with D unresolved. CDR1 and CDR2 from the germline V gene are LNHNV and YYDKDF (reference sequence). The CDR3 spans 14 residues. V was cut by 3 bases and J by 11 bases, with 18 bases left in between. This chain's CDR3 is CATSRDKGQEWQYF. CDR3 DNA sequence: TGTGCCACCAGCAGGGATAAAGGGCAGGAATGGCAGTATTTT.

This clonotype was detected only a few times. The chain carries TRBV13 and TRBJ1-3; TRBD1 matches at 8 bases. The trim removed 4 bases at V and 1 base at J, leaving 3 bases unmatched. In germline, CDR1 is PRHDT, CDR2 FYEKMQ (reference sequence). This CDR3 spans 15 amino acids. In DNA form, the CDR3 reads TGTGCCAGCAGCTACCGACAGGGGTCTGGAAACACCATATATTTT. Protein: CASSYRQGSGNTIYF.

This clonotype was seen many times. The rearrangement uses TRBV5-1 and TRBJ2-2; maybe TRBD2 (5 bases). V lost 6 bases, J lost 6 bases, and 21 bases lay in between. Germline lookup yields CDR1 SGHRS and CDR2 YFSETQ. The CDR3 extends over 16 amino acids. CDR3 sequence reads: CASKEGPSGGAGELFF. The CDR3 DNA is TGCGCCAGCAAAGAAGGGCCGTCAGGAGGCGCCGGGGAGCTGTTTTTT. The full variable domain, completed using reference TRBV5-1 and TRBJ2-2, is KAGVTQTPRYLIKTRGQQVTLSCSPISGHRSVSWYQQTPGQGLQFLFEYFSETQRNKGNFPGRFSGRQFSNSRSEMNVSTLELGDSALYLCASKEGPSGGAGELFFGEGSRLTVL.

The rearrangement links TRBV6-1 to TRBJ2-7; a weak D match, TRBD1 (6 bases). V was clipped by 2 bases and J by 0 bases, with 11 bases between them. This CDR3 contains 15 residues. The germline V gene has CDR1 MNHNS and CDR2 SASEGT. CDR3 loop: CASSEFTGLSYEQYF. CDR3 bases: TGTGCCAGCAGTGAATTTACAGGGCTCTCCTACGAGCAGTACTTC.

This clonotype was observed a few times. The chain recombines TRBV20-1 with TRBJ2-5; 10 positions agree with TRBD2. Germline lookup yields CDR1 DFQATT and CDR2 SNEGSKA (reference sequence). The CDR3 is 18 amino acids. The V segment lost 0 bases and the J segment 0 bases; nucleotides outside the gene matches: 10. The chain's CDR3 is CSAREERQAGGHQETQYF. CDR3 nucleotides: TGCAGTGCTAGAGAAGAGAGGCAAGCGGGGGGGCACCAAGAGACCCAGTACTTC.